What follows are 21 T cell receptor beta chains derived from one specimen sequenced in a study of PD-1 blockade in classical Hodgkin lymphoma. In every patient, relapse followed autologous stem cell transplantation, while exposure to brentuximab vedotin differed. Produced via immunoSEQ multiplex PCR; TCRdb's table is partial and in-frame only. This table holds 10,000 to 15,000 clones, about 90% found once. Material: peripheral blood mononuclear cells (PBMCs), obtained at baseline. Source of these receptors: a human donor with classical Hodgkin lymphoma.

This rearrangement joins TRBV5-1 to TRBJ2-3; 9 bases match TRBD1. Germline V gene sequence: CDR1 SGHRS, CDR2 YFSETQ. The CDR3 consists of 15 residues. V lost 1 base to trimming and J lost 3 bases; unmatched junction nucleotides: 3. As DNA, the CDR3 is TGCGCCAGCAGCTTGTGGGACAGGGAGACAGATACGCAGTATTTT. Translation: CASSLWDRETDTQYF.

This clone was counted a single time. The chain joins TRBV7-8 to TRBJ1-5; D call uncertain. Trimming stripped 2 bases from V and 4 bases from J, with 9 bases between. Germline loops: CDR1 SGHVS, CDR2 FQNEAQ. The CDR3 has 14 residues. The DNA of the CDR3 is TGTGCCAGCAGCTTACGAGGTGCAAATCAGCCCCAGCATTTT. It specifies CASSLRGANQPQHF. The full variable domain, rest sourced from reference TRBV7-8 and TRBJ1-5, is GAGVSQSPRYKVAKRGQDVALRCDPISGHVSLFWYQQALGQGPEFLTYFQNEAQLDKSGLPSDRFFAERPEGSVSTLKIQRTQQEDSAVYLCASSLRGANQPQHFGDGTRLSIL.

The chain carries TRBV28 and TRBJ2-3; possible D gene TRBD2, 6 bases. Germline V CDR1 and CDR2: MDHEN, SYDVKM. Trimming took off 2 bases at V and 6 bases at J, with 15 bases between the two ends. CDR3 length: 15 amino acids. The CDR3 region has the DNA TGTGCCAGCAGTTTAGGGGTGGGGGGTTCGGATACGCAGTATTTT. Its protein is CASSLGVGGSDTQYF.

The rearrangement joins TRBV14 to TRBJ2-1, with 9 bases fitting TRBD2. Germline lookup yields CDR1 SGHDN and CDR2 FVKESK. The CDR3 contains 12 residues. Trimming took 4 bases from V and 12 from J; bases not matched to a gene: 4. The CDR3 nucleotides read TGTGCCAGCAGCCCCTTAGCGGGGGTGCAGTTCTTC. Protein sequence: CASSPLAGVQFF.

The chain has TRBV5-1 and TRBJ2-5; 9 nucleotides match TRBD1. CDR1 SGHRS and CDR2 YFSETQ come from the germline V gene. The CDR3 is made up of 13 amino acids. V gave up 3 bases and J gave up 5 bases; unmatched junction bases: 2. CDR3: CASSWDRVETQYF. In DNA form, the CDR3 reads TGCGCCAGCAGCTGGGACAGGGTGGAGACCCAGTACTTC. Full variable domain (missing parts from reference TRBV5-1 and TRBJ2-5): KAGVTQTPRYLIKTRGQQVTLSCSPISGHRSVSWYQQTPGQGLQFLFEYFSETQRNKGNFPGRFSGRQFSNSRSEMNVSTLELGDSALYLCASSWDRVETQYFGPGTRLLVL.

The V call is TRBV5-1, the J call TRBJ1-4, with D hard to call. V was trimmed by 3 bases and J by 5 bases, leaving 8 bases between them. Germline lookup yields CDR1 SGHRS and CDR2 YFSETQ. The CDR3 covers 13 residues. The CDR3 loop is CASSSAINEKLFF. DNA of the CDR3: TGCGCCAGCAGCTCGGCAATCAATGAAAAACTGTTTTTT. The full variable domain, completed using reference TRBV5-1 and TRBJ1-4, is KAGVTQTPRYLIKTRGQQVTLSCSPISGHRSVSWYQQTPGQGLQFLFEYFSETQRNKGNFPGRFSGRQFSNSRSEMNVSTLELGDSALYLCASSSAINEKLFFGSGTQLSVL.

The chain joins TRBV7-8 to TRBJ1-3; TRBD1 aligns across 9 bases. After removal of 3 bases from V and 4 bases from J, the junction contained 4 bases not matched to a gene. Germline V gene data show CDR1 as SGHVS and CDR2 as FQNEAQ. The CDR3 sequence is 15 residues long. The CDR3 loop is CASSFAGTGGNTIYF. The CDR3 nucleotides are TGTGCCAGCAGCTTCGCCGGGACAGGGGGAAACACCATATATTTT.

V and J are TRBV9 and TRBJ1-3, with D tentatively TRBD1 (6 bases). Germline V gene sequence: CDR1 SGDLS, CDR2 YYNGEE. The ends were cut back, 4 bases at V and 2 bases at J, with 13 bases in the middle. CDR3 length equals 15 residues. This chain's CDR3 is CASSSNQGTGNTIYF. In DNA, the CDR3 is TGTGCCAGCAGCTCCAACCAGGGGACTGGAAACACCATATATTTT.

J is TRBJ2-6 and V is TRBV18; 8 nucleotides align to TRBD2. Germline assignment: CDR1 KGHSH and CDR2 LQKENI. V shed 1 base, J shed 0 bases, and the junction held 8 bases outside the gene matches. The CDR3 is 19 amino acids. CDR3 nucleotide sequence: TGTGCCAGCTCACCACGAGCCGGGGGGGTCAGCTCTGGGGCCAACGTCCTGACTTTC. This encodes CASSPRAGGVSSGANVLTF.

The chain is built from TRBV7-3 and TRBJ1-5; weak D call: TRBD1 (5 bases). The V end was cut by 6 bases, the J end by 2 bases, with 14 bases between. CDR1 and CDR2 from the germline V gene are SGHTA and FQGTGA. CDR3 length: 15 amino acids. The CDR3 sequence is CASRTPGPGNQPQHF. In DNA form, the CDR3 reads TGTGCCAGCAGAACACCGGGACCGGGCAATCAGCCCCAGCATTTT.

This clone has just one count. The DNA of the CDR3 is TGTGCCAGCAGTGCCACAAATGCGGGAACCTACGAGCAGTACTTC. Translation gives CASSATNAGTYEQYF. The chain has TRBV6-5 and TRBJ2-7; D might be TRBD2 (6 bases). The CDR3 loop spans 15 amino acids. Germline lookup yields CDR1 MNHEY and CDR2 SVGAGI. V shed 5 bases and J shed 2 bases, with 16 bases lying between them.

This chain joins TRBV5-1 and TRBJ1-4, with 7 positions matching TRBD1. Trimming cost V 4 bases and J 6 bases; bases outside gene matches: 3. CDR1 is SGHRS, CDR2 YFSETQ, per germline. CDR3 size: 13 residues. Here the CDR3 reads CASSTTGYEKLFF. The CDR3 DNA is TGCGCCAGCAGCACGACAGGGTATGAAAAACTGTTTTTT.

The chain carries TRBV30 and TRBJ2-7; a possible D gene is TRBD1 (6 bases). V was cut by 0 bases and J by 4 bases, with 10 bases left in between. From germline, CDR1 is GTSNPN and CDR2 SVGIG (reference sequence). CDR3 length: 13 residues. CDR3 sequence reads: CAWSVGQGYEQYF. DNA for the CDR3: TGTGCCTGGAGTGTGGGGCAGGGGTACGAGCAGTACTTC.

V and J are TRBV6-5 and TRBJ2-3, with TRBD2 matching over 8 bases. Trimming at V came to 7 bases and at J to 1 base, leaving 4 bases not matched to a gene. Germline V lookup: CDR1 MNHEY, CDR2 SVGAGI. This CDR3 has 14 residues. CDR3: CASKEAGGTDTQYF. CDR3 coding DNA: TGTGCCAGCAAGGAAGCGGGGGGCACAGATACGCAGTATTTT.

The J gene is TRBJ1-2, the V gene TRBV5-1; tentatively, D is TRBD1 (5 bases). The CDR3 covers 16 residues. CDR1 SGHRS and CDR2 YFSETQ come from the germline V gene. V was cut by 4 bases and J by 4 bases, with 20 bases left in between. CDR3 nucleotides: TGCGCCAGCAGCGGGGCGTTTCGGGGGACGGGCTATGGCTACACCTTC. It yields the protein CASSGAFRGTGYGYTF.

The chain employs TRBV27 and TRBJ1-6; D not resolved. This CDR3 contains 14 residues. CDR1 and CDR2 (germline): MNHEY, SMNVEV (reference sequence). Trimming removed 4 bases from V and 2 bases from J, with 6 bases in between. The CDR3 protein is CASSYLTYNSPLHF. The CDR3 DNA sequence: TGTGCCAGCAGTTACCTAACCTATAATTCACCCCTCCACTTT.

The rearrangement links TRBV11-2 to TRBJ2-1; unclear D gene. Germline lookup yields CDR1 SGHAT and CDR2 FQNNGV. The CDR3 covers 12 residues. Between the trimmed V and J ends, which lost 0 bases and 9 bases, there was a span of 6 bases. The CDR3 reads CASSLDAAEQFF. The DNA of the CDR3 is TGTGCCAGCAGCTTAGACGCGGCTGAGCAGTTCTTC.

V gene TRBV13 combines with J gene TRBJ1-2; D is possibly TRBD1 (5 bases). This CDR3 spans 16 amino acids. V lost 5 bases to trimming and J lost 5 bases, with 21 bases between them. From germline, CDR1 is PRHDT and CDR2 FYEKMQ (reference sequence). In DNA, the CDR3 is TGTGCCAGCAGCCCAGGTCGCGCTGGGGGGAGTTATGGCTACACCTTC. Residues: CASSPGRAGGSYGYTF.

V gene TRBV6-1 combines with J gene TRBJ2-1, with D possibly being TRBD1 (5 bases). The CDR3 covers 14 residues. Germline-derived CDR1 and CDR2 are MNHNS and SASEGT. V lost 4 bases and J 5 bases, leaving 12 bases between the germline ends. The CDR3 sequence: CASSASGRDNEQFF. In nucleotides, the CDR3 is TGTGCCAGCAGTGCTTCGGGCAGGGACAATGAGCAGTTCTTC.

The rearrangement uses TRBV9 and TRBJ2-1, with D possibly being TRBD2 (6 bases). V was trimmed by 2 bases and J by 4 bases, leaving 16 bases between them. CDR3 length equals 16 residues. The germline V gene has CDR1 SGDLS and CDR2 YYNGEE. The CDR3 reads CASSVPPGGPYNEQFF. The CDR3 bases are TGTGCCAGCAGCGTCCCCCCCGGGGGTCCATACAATGAGCAGTTCTTC.

This chain links TRBV2 with TRBJ1-5, with 10 bases matching TRBD1. Germline CDR1 is SNHLY and CDR2 is FYNNEI. The CDR3 is 16 residues long. The junction had 10 bases not matched to a gene; V was cut back by 7 bases and J by 4 bases. The CDR3 region has the DNA TGTGCCAGCACTGGGGACAGGGGAACGAAGAATCAGCCCCAGCATTTT. Its protein is CASTGDRGTKNQPQHF.